These 19 T cell receptor beta chains came from one sample sequenced in a study of blood T cell repertoires in COVID-19. The assay was immunoSEQ multiplex PCR, and TCRdb's table has in-frame clones only and misses some. Of some 110,000 clones listed, approximately 80% are singletons. Sequenced: peripheral blood. The receptors stem from a woman in her sixties or seventies with acute or convalescent COVID-19.

The chain combines TRBV5-5 with TRBJ1-1, with D tentatively TRBD1 (5 bases). The CDR3 sequence is 15 residues long. V lost 0 bases to trimming and J lost 0 bases, with 9 bases between them. Per the germline V gene, CDR1 is SGHKS and CDR2 is YYEKEE (reference sequence). CDR3 DNA: TGTGCCAGCAGCTTGGGACAGCCAATGAACACTGAAGCTTTCTTT. Translated, it gives CASSLGQPMNTEAFF.

CDR3 amino acids: CASSAGGEQYF. DNA of the CDR3: TGTGCCAGCAGTGCAGGGGGCGAGCAGTACTTC. The V and J genes are TRBV12-3 or TRBV12-4 and TRBJ2-7, with 7 bases identical to TRBD1. Trimming removed 5 bases from V and 6 bases from J; junction bases left unmatched: 1. There are 11 residues in the CDR3.

V and J are TRBV7-8 and TRBJ1-3, with 9 positions matching TRBD1. The CDR3 runs to 16 residues. CDR1 and CDR2 from the germline V gene are SGHVS and FQNEAQ. J lost 4 bases, V lost 5 bases, and 9 bases had no gene match. CDR3 nucleotides: TGTGCCAGCAGCCTGGGGACAGGGACGGGGGGAAACACCATATATTTT. It encodes CASSLGTGTGGNTIYF.

The rearrangement uses TRBV5-6 and TRBJ1-3, with TRBD1 matching 7 bases. Unmatched junction bases numbered 4, after V lost 1 base and J lost 0 bases. The germline gives CDR1 SGHDT, CDR2 YYEEEE. The CDR3 contains 16 residues. This chain's CDR3 is CASSLRGQNSGNTIYF. Here the CDR3 DNA reads TGTGCCAGCAGCTTGAGGGGACAGAACTCTGGAAACACCATATATTTT. The entire variable domain, with the rest obtained from reference TRBV5-6 and TRBJ1-3, is as follows: DAGVTQSPTHLIKTRGQQVTLRCSPKSGHDTVSWYQQALGQGPQFIFQYYEEEERQRGNFPDRFSGHQFPNYSSELNVNALLLGDSALYLCASSLRGQNSGNTIYFGEGSWLTVV.

J is TRBJ1-1 and V is TRBV28, with TRBD1 matching 11 bases. CDR3 length: 14 amino acids. Germline loops: CDR1 MDHEN, CDR2 SYDVKM. J was trimmed by 11 bases and V by 5 bases; bases with no gene match: 10. The CDR3 sequence is CASSPGQGAFNAFF. The CDR3 DNA follows: TGTGCCAGCAGTCCCGGACAGGGGGCGTTTAACGCTTTCTTT.

V gene TRBV6-5 combines with J gene TRBJ1-2; D remains ambiguous. This CDR3 region has 14 residues. Germline values: CDR1 MNHEY, CDR2 SVGAGI. Trimming shortened V by 5 bases and J by 8 bases, and 18 bases separated the two germline ends. CDR3 residues: CASSMRYWEGGYTF. CDR3 sequence (DNA): TGTGCCAGCAGTATGAGGTACTGGGAGGGCGGCTACACCTTC.

The sample holds one count of this clone. The chain combines TRBV7-9 with TRBJ1-4; D remains unclear. V was trimmed by 4 bases and J by 3 bases, leaving 6 bases between them. Per the germline V gene, CDR1 is SEHNR and CDR2 is FQNEAQ (reference sequence). CDR3 size: 13 residues. CDR3 region: CASSSQANEKLFF. Here the CDR3 DNA reads TGTGCCAGCAGCTCGCAGGCTAATGAAAAACTGTTTTTT.

The V call is TRBV9, the J call TRBJ2-5; possible D gene TRBD2, 5 bases. The CDR3 consists of 14 residues. V lost 2 bases to trimming and J lost 5 bases, with 13 bases between them. Germline V gene lookup returns CDR1 SGDLS and CDR2 YYNGEE. The CDR3 reads CASSVSTERETQYF. The CDR3 DNA reads as TGTGCCAGCAGCGTGTCGACGGAGCGGGAGACCCAGTACTTC.

The rearrangement uses TRBV9 and TRBJ1-4, with 7 nucleotides matching TRBD1. The CDR3 has 15 residues. J was trimmed by 3 bases and V by 1 base; bases with no gene match: 3. Per germline, CDR1 SGDLS and CDR2 YYNGEE. CDR3 amino acids: CASSVRQGSNEKLFF. Written as DNA, the CDR3 is TGTGCCAGCAGCGTACGACAGGGATCTAATGAAAAACTGTTTTTT. The full variable domain, in which reference TRBV9 and TRBJ1-4 provide the parts outside the CDR3, is DSGVTQTPKHLITATGQRVTLRCSPRSGDLSVYWYQQSLDQGLQFLIQYYNGEERAKGNILERFSAQQFPDLHSELNLSSLELGDSALYFCASSVRQGSNEKLFFGSGTQLSVL.

V is TRBV7-6 and J is TRBJ2-2; 8 bases map to TRBD2. Trimming removed 0 bases from V and 6 bases from J; junction bases left unmatched: 3. The CDR3 loop spans 15 amino acids. Germline CDR1 SGHVS, CDR2 FNYEAQ. The CDR3: CASSLATGGPGELFF. The CDR3 coding sequence is TGTGCCAGCAGCTTAGCCACGGGGGGGCCCGGGGAGCTGTTTTTT.

J is TRBJ1-1 and V is TRBV2; TRBD1 might be the D (6 bases). The germline V gene has CDR1 SNHLY and CDR2 FYNNEI. The CDR3 is 12 amino acids. The V end lost 7 bases, the J end lost 6 bases, and 12 bases lay between the germline ends. DNA of the CDR3: TGTGCCAGCACCTTCGGGGGGCCTGAAGCTTTCTTT. Encoded protein: CASTFGGPEAFF.

V is TRBV6-4 and J is TRBJ2-2, with TRBD2 matching over 15 bases. The ends lost 5 bases at V and 2 bases at J; junction bases unmatched: 9. Germline V gene data show CDR1 as MRHNA and CDR2 as SNTAGT. The CDR3 is made up of 19 amino acids. The CDR3: CASSPRGTSGGRNTGELFF. DNA of the CDR3: TGTGCCAGCAGTCCTCGGGGGACTAGCGGGGGGCGAAACACCGGGGAGCTGTTTTTT.

The gene calls are TRBV5-6 and TRBJ1-2; no firm D call. Trimming shortened V by 1 base and J by 2 bases, and 9 bases separated the two germline ends. Germline CDR1 reads SGHDT; CDR2 reads YYEEEE. The CDR3 is made up of 14 amino acids. The CDR3 loop is CASSLMGVNYGYTF. For the CDR3, the DNA is TGTGCCAGCAGCTTGATGGGAGTCAACTATGGCTACACCTTC. Full variable domain (remainder filled in from reference TRBV5-6 and TRBJ1-2): DAGVTQSPTHLIKTRGQQVTLRCSPKSGHDTVSWYQQALGQGPQFIFQYYEEEERQRGNFPDRFSGHQFPNYSSELNVNALLLGDSALYLCASSLMGVNYGYTFGSGTRLTVV.

The gene calls are TRBV4-1 and TRBJ2-3; D remains unclear. The germline CDR1 and CDR2 sequences are MGHRA and YSYEKL. The CDR3 runs to 14 residues. Trimming left V 1 base short and J 3 bases short, with 8 bases between. CDR3 loop: CASSQVIRTDTQYF. CDR3 coding DNA: TGCGCCAGCAGCCAAGTGATCAGAACAGATACGCAGTATTTT.

The V and J genes are TRBV2 and TRBJ1-5, with D unclear. This CDR3 is 13 amino acids long. Germline V gene lookup returns CDR1 SNHLY and CDR2 FYNNEI. Trimming pared 5 bases from V and 0 bases from J, leaving 5 bases between. DNA for the CDR3: TGTGCCAGCAGTTTACATAGCAATCAGCCCCAGCATTTT. Translation gives CASSLHSNQPQHF. Full variable domain (remainder filled in from reference TRBV2 and TRBJ1-5): EPEVTQTPSHQVTQMGQEVILRCVPISNHLYFYWYRQILGQKVEFLVSFYNNEISEKSEIFDDQFSVERPDGSNFTLKIRSTKLEDSAMYFCASSLHSNQPQHFGDGTRLSIL.

The gene calls are TRBV6-5 and TRBJ2-7; TRBD1 agrees at 8 bases. V trimming: 6 bases; J trimming: 3 bases; junction bases outside the gene matches: 7. This CDR3 contains 14 residues. Germline assignment: CDR1 MNHEY and CDR2 SVGAGI. The DNA for the CDR3 is TGTGCCAGCAGACGTGGACAGGGAAACTACGAGCAGTACTTC. Residues: CASRRGQGNYEQYF.

This chain's CDR3 is CASSQGQSYTQYF. CDR3 in DNA: TGTGCCAGCAGCCAGGGACAGTCATATACGCAGTATTTT. The chain uses TRBV7-3 and TRBJ2-3; TRBD1 agrees at 7 bases. V lost 5 bases, J lost 7 bases, and 6 bases stayed unmatched. CDR1 is SGHTA, CDR2 FQGTGA, per germline. CDR3 size: 13 residues.

This clone appeared once. The chain carries TRBV3-1 (or the pseudogene TRBV3-2) and TRBJ2-5; 10 bases map to TRBD2. Trimming at V came to 3 bases and at J to 2 bases, leaving 9 bases not matched to a gene. CDR3 length: 17 residues. Germline assignment: CDR1 LGHDT and CDR2 YNNKEL (reference sequence). The CDR3 spells CASSQVSSGGKQETQYF. The CDR3, as DNA: TGTGCCAGCAGCCAGGTATCTAGCGGGGGAAAACAAGAGACCCAGTACTTC.

The J gene is TRBJ1-1, the V gene TRBV5-5, with D possibly being TRBD1 (5 bases). Deletions cut 2 bases from V and 1 base from J, with 12 bases between. Per the germline V gene, CDR1 is SGHKS and CDR2 is YYEKEE (reference sequence). CDR3 length: 15 amino acids. For the CDR3, the DNA is TGTGCCAGCAGCTTTGACTGGGGGGAGAACACTGAAGCTTTCTTT. Its translation is CASSFDWGENTEAFF.